This T cell receptor (beta chain) was sequenced during a study of sequential checkpoint blockade in melanoma. As for treatment: randomized to nivolumab then ipilimumab (arm A) or the reverse (arm B). Some clones are missing from TCRdb's copy, which holds only in-frame ones; the method was immunoSEQ multiplex PCR. The data hold about 37,000 clones, with roughly 32% observed a single time. This material consisted of tumor tissue (inferred from file names), taken from a patient given nivolumab and ipilimumab in sequence. The receptor comes from a human donor with melanoma.

CDR3 sequence: CATQTGANTEAFF. CDR3 bases: TGTGCCACTCAAACAGGGGCCAACACTGAAGCTTTCTTT. V gene TRBV7-1 combines with J gene TRBJ1-1; 7 nucleotides match TRBD1. TRBV7-1 is labeled an ORF, and its function is uncertain. Losses at the gene ends were 10 bases for V and 2 bases for J; bases not matched to a gene: 7. This CDR3 is 13 amino acids long.